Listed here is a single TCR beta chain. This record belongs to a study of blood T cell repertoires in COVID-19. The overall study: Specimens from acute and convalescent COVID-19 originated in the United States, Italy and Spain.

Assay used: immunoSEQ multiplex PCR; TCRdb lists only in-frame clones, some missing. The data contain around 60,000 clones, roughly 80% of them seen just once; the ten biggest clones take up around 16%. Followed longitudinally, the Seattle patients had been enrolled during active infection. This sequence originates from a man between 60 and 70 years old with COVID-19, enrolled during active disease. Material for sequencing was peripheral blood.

This CDR3 reads CASSLEISGRYNEQFF. The CDR3 DNA sequence: TGTGCCAGCAGCTTGGAAATTAGCGGGAGGTACAATGAGCAGTTCTTC. The J gene is TRBJ2-1, the V gene TRBV5-6; 10 nucleotides match TRBD2. Germline-derived CDR1 and CDR2 are SGHDT and YYEEEE. V shed 0 bases and J 4 bases; nucleotides not matched to a gene: 4. This CDR3 is 16 amino acids long.